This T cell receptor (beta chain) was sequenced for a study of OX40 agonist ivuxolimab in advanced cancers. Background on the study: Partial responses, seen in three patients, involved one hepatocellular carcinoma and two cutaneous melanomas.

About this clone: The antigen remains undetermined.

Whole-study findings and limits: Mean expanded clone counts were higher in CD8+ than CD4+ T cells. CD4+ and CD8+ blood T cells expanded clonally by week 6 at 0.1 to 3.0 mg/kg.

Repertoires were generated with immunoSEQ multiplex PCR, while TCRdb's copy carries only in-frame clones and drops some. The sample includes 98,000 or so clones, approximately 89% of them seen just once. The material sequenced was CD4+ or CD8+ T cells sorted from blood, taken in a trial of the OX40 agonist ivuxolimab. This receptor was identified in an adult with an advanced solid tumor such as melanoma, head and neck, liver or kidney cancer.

DNA for the CDR3: TGTGCCAGCACTATGACACTCCTTAACACTGAAGCTTTCTTT. This translates into CASTMTLLNTEAFF. The rearrangement uses TRBV2 and TRBJ1-1; no firm D call. CDR1 is SNHLY and CDR2 is FYNNEI in the germline V gene. Trimming stripped 7 bases from V and 2 bases from J, with 14 bases between. This CDR3 is 14 amino acids long.